This TCR beta chain originates from a study of T cell responses to AZD1222 COVID-19 vaccine. This table comes from immunoSEQ multiplex PCR, and its TCRdb copy is limited to in-frame clones, with some not included. The sample has fewer than 200,000 clones; more than 80% are singletons. With regard to this clone: What it binds is unknown.

Findings of the study overall: Donors were mostly white British, more females; clonal diversity possibly underestimated. The breadth and depth of Spike-specific TCRs increased once two AZD1222 doses had been given. AZD1222 recipients seropositive at baseline numbered only five to seven. It was only after the peak T cell response that any repertoires were sampled.

This CDR3 has 13 residues. Germline V gene data show CDR1 as SGHRS and CDR2 as YFSETQ. Trimming took off 4 bases at V and 7 bases at J, with 14 bases between the two ends. This receptor was obtained from an adult in good health. The input for sequencing was peripheral blood, taken on day 0 of AZD1222 vaccination. The V call is TRBV5-1, the J call TRBJ1-2, with D possibly being TRBD1 (6 bases). The CDR3 loop reads CASSVIQGFGYTF. CDR3 bases: TGCGCCAGCAGCGTCATTCAGGGGTTTGGCTACACCTTC.